A few counts support the clone carrying this T cell receptor (beta chain). Antigen: not known. This CDR3 has 11 residues. Trimming cost V 2 bases and J 2 bases, with 3 bases left between them. Looked up from germline, CDR1 is GTSNPN and CDR2 is SVGIG (reference sequence). Using immunoSEQ multiplex PCR, the repertoire was profiled, and TCRdb retains in-frame clones only, with some absent. The sample contains some 2.1 million clones, about 93% of which appear only once. This sample was included in a study of shared clonotypes between healthy human individuals. As for the study in general: Every donor yielded three CD4 naive, three CD4 memory, two CD8 naive and one CD8 memory plate. Study-wide results and caveats: The authors expected sequencing depth to affect clonotype sharing among donors. Donors were few, which limited the genetic and exposure-history diversity represented.

Naive-designated CD8 cells lacked CD45RO, were positively enriched for CCR7, and omitted terminally differentiated effector memory CD45RA+ cells. Donors comprised only Caucasian adults living in Nashville, Tennessee. The V call is TRBV30, the J call TRBJ1-1; the D is unclear. Source material: naive CD8+ T cells from PBMCs. This receptor was obtained from a man younger than 30 in good health. Some clones in this sample may be carry-over from other donors' samples. CDR3 sequence: CAWSTNTEAFF. CDR3 sequence (DNA): TGTGCCTGGAGTACCAACACTGAAGCTTTCTTT.